This TCR beta chain was identified in a study of T cell responses to AZD1222 COVID-19 vaccine. Whole-study results and caveats: Spike-specific TCRs gained breadth and depth after people received two AZD1222 doses. Across the whole spike, CD4 TCRs peaked at regions 160-218 and 743-854. Among the donors, most were white British and more were female, and clonal diversity was possibly underestimated.

Notes on this clone: The antigen is not known.

It was second doses at about 4 or about 12 weeks that were pooled. Generated by immunoSEQ multiplex PCR, the TCRdb table keeps only in-frame clones and is missing some. The sample carries over 150,000 clones, roughly 88% recorded once. CDR3 size: 11 residues. V was trimmed by 6 bases and J by 7 bases, leaving 12 bases between them. Germline lookup yields CDR1 GTSNPN and CDR2 SVGIG (reference sequence). The source is an adult who received the AZD1222 COVID-19 vaccine. The chain links TRBV30 to TRBJ1-2; D ambiguous. The sample consisted of peripheral blood, taken 28 days after the second AZD1222 dose. CDR3 residues: CACPSASGYTF. Here the CDR3 DNA reads TGTGCCTGTCCGTCGGCTAGTGGCTACACCTTC.